Listed below are T cell receptor beta chains from one sample, sequenced in a study of T cell repertoires in cytomegalovirus infection. TCRdb re-derived calls from the reads in MiXCR, one entry per CDR3 protein. The sample lists roughly 230,000 distinct CDR3 sequences, over 15% seen once, with 40% to 55% in the top ten. Sequences were obtained from CD8+ T cells from PBMCs. Source of these receptors: a human donor in good health (CMV status not recorded). Some clones in this sample may be carry-over from other donors' samples. Each CDR3 is given with its conserved first and last residue. Each record gives: J gene, D gene, V gene, CDR3 protein. A D gene is named only where the DNA matches it firmly.

>TRBJ1-5|TRBD1|TRBV5-1
CASSPPTRGRASNQPQHF
>TRBJ1-1|TRBD1|TRBV7-9
CASSPRDRENTEAFF
>TRBJ1-3|.|TRBV12-3/TRBV12-4
CASSSTQGPRYTIYF
>TRBJ1-2|.|TRBV2
CASTSRGKGEGYTF
>TRBJ2-7|TRBD2|TRBV7-9
CASSFKLGTTTYEQYF
>TRBJ1-3|TRBD1|TRBV28
CASIETGAGNTIYF
>TRBJ2-7|.|TRBV6-2/TRBV6-3
CASSYNLQGGAYEQYF
>TRBJ2-7|TRBD2|TRBV12-3/TRBV12-4
CASSSILGTSGGRPSHEQYF
>TRBJ2-1|.|TRBV6-1
CASSDLAVDSYNEQFF
>TRBJ2-5|.|TRBV7-6
CASSLDLYGVGETQYF
>TRBJ2-4|TRBD1|TRBV7-6
CASSLRDRGNIQYF
>TRBJ2-7|.|TRBV25-1
CASSGRGGGVYTYEQYF
>TRBJ1-5|.|TRBV20-1
CSALDRDINQPQHF